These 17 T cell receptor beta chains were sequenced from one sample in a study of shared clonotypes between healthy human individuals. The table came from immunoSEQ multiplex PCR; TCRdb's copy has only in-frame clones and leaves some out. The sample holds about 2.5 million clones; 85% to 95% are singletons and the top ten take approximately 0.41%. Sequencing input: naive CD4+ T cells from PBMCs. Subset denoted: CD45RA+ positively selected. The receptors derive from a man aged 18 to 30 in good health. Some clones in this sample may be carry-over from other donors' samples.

The CDR3 DNA is TGTGCCAGCAGCCTCCGCGCGACCCAAGAGACCCAGTACTTC. It encodes CASSLRATQETQYF. V is TRBV7-7 and J is TRBJ2-5; D is undetermined. This CDR3 comprises 14 residues. Germline assignment: CDR1 SSHAT and CDR2 FNYEAQ (reference sequence). V gave up 5 bases and J gave up 1 base, with 11 bases separating them.

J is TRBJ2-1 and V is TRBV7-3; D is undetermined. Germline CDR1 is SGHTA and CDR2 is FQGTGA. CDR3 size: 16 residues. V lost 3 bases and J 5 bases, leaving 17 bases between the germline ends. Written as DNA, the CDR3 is TGTGCCAGCAGCTTCCTTTCTGCGGATCGTGACAATGAGCAGTTCTTC. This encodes CASSFLSADRDNEQFF. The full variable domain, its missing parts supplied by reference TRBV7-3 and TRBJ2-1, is GAGVSQTPSNKVTEKGKYVELRCDPISGHTALYWYRQSLGQGPEFLIYFQGTGAADDSGLPNDRFFAVRPEGSVSTLKIQRTERGDSAVYLCASSFLSADRDNEQFFGPGTRLTVL.

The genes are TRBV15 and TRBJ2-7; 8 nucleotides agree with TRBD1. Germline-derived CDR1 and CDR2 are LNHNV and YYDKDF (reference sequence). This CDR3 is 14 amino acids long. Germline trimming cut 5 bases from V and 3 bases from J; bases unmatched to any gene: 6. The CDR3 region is CATSLGQVNYEQYF. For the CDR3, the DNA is TGTGCCACCAGCCTGGGACAGGTTAACTACGAGCAGTACTTC.

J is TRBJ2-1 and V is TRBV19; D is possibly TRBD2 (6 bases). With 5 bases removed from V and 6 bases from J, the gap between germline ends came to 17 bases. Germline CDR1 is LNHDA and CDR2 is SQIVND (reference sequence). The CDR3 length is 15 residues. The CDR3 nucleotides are TGTGCCAGTAGTGCCTCAAGACTAGTTTCCAATGAGCAGTTCTTC. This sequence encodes CASSASRLVSNEQFF.

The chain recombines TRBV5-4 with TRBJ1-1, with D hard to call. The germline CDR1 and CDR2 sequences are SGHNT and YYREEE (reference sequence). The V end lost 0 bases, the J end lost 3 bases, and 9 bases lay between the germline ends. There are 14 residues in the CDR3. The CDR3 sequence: CASSLEWGYTEAFF. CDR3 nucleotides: TGTGCCAGCAGCTTGGAGTGGGGTTACACTGAAGCTTTCTTT. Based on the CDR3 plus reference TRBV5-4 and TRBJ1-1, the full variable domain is ETGVTQSPTHLIKTRGQQVTLRCSSQSGHNTVSWYQQALGQGPQFIFQYYREEENGRGNFPPRFSGLQFPNYSSELNVNALELDDSALYLCASSLEWGYTEAFFGQGTRLTVV.

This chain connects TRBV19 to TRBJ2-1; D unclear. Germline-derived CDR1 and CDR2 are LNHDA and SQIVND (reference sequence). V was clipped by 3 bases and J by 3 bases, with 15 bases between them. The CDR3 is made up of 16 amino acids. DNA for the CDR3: TGTGCCAGTAGTATCAGAACACCGTCGAGCTACAATGAGCAGTTCTTC. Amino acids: CASSIRTPSSYNEQFF.

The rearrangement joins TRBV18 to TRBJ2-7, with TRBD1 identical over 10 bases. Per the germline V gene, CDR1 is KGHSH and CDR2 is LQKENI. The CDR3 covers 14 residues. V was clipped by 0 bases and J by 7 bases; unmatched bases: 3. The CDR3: CASSPPGQGKEQYF. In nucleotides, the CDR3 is TGTGCCAGCTCACCACCGGGACAGGGGAAAGAGCAGTACTTC.

This chain's CDR3 is CASSISPSRSANTGELFF. CDR3 in DNA: TGTGCCAGTAGTATTAGCCCATCTAGATCCGCGAACACCGGGGAGCTGTTTTTT. The rearrangement links TRBV19 to TRBJ2-2; no definite D call. V dropped 3 bases and J dropped 0 bases, with 17 bases sitting between them. Germline lookup yields CDR1 LNHDA and CDR2 SQIVND (reference sequence). The CDR3 consists of 18 residues.

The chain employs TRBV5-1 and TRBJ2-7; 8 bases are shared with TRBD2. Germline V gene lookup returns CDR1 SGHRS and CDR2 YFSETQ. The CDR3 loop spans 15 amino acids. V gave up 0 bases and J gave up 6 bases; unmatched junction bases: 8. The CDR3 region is CASSLDSGGPGEQYF. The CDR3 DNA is TGCGCCAGCAGCTTGGACTCGGGAGGGCCAGGCGAGCAGTACTTC.

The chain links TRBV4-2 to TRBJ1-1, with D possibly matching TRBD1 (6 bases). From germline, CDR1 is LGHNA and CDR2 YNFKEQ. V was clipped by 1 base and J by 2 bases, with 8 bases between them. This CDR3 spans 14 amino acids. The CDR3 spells CASSQGTANTEAFF. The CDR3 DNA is TGTGCCAGCAGCCAAGGGACAGCTAACACTGAAGCTTTCTTT.

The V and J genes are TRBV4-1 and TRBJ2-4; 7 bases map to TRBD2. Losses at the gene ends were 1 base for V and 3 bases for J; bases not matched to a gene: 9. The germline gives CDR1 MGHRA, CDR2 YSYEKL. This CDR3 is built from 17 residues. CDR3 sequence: CASSQAPGGANKNIQYF. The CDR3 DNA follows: TGCGCCAGCAGCCAAGCCCCGGGGGGAGCAAACAAAAACATTCAGTACTTC.

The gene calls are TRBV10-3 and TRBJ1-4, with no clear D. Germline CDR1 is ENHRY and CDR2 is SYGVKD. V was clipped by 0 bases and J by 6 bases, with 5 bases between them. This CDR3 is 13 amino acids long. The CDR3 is CAISESSYEKLFF. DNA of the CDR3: TGTGCCATCAGTGAGTCTTCGTATGAAAAACTGTTTTTT.

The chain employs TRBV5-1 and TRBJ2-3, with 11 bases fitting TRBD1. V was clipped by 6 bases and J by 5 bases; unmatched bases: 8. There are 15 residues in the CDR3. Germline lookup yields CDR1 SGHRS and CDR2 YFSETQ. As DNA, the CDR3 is TGCGCCAGCACCCAATTGGACAGGGGGCAAGATACGCAGTATTTT. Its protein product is CASTQLDRGQDTQYF.

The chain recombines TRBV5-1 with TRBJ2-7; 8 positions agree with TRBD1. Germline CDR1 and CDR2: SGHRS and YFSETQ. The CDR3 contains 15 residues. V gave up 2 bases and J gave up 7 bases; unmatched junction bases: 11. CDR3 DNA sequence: TGCGCCAGCAGCTTTCTTGGGACAGGTGGTCCTGAGCAGTACTTC. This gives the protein CASSFLGTGGPEQYF. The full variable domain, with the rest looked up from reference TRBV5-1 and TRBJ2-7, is KAGVTQTPRYLIKTRGQQVTLSCSPISGHRSVSWYQQTPGQGLQFLFEYFSETQRNKGNFPGRFSGRQFSNSRSEMNVSTLELGDSALYLCASSFLGTGGPEQYFGPGTRLTVT.

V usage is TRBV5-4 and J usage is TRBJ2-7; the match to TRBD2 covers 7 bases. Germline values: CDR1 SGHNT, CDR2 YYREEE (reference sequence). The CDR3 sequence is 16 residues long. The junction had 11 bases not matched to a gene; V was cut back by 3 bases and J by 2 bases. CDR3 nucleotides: TGTGCCAGCAGCTCCCCTGGAGTAGCGGGTACCTACGAGCAGTACTTC. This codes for CASSSPGVAGTYEQYF. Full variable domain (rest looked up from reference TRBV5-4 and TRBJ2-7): ETGVTQSPTHLIKTRGQQVTLRCSSQSGHNTVSWYQQALGQGPQFIFQYYREEENGRGNFPPRFSGLQFPNYSSELNVNALELDDSALYLCASSSPGVAGTYEQYFGPGTRLTVT.

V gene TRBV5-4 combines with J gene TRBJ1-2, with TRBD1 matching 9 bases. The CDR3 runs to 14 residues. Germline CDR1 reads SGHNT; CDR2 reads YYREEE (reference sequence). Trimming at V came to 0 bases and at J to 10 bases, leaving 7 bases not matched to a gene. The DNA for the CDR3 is TGTGCCAGCAGCTTGGGCCGACAGGGGGAAATCTACACCTTC. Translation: CASSLGRQGEIYTF.

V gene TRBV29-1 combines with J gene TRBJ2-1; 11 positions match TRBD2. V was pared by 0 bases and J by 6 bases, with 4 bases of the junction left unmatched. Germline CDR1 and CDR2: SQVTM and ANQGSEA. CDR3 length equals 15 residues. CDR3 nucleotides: TGCAGCGTTGAAGAGCCGGGACTAGCGGCCAATGAGCAGTTCTTC. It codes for CSVEEPGLAANEQFF.